The TCR beta chain described here comes from a study of human T cells and chemical hapten exposure. Study as a whole: There were per-sample TCR yield variations, arising mainly from small pooled library volume differences.

In the original analysis: TCRs per sample had a median of around 96,000 and ranged from about 20,000 to 700,000. TCRdb reprocessed the RACE reads via MiXCR and lists one record per CDR3 protein. The V and J calls were not made by the authors but by TCRdb's processing. The sample contains about 350,000 distinct CDR3 sequences, 6% to 7% of which appear only once. This clonotype was observed a handful of times. Its antigen is still unknown. Trimming took 4 bases from V and 8 from J, leaving 15 bases between them. The CDR3 runs 13 residues. Germline-derived CDR1 and CDR2 are SGDLS and YYNGEE. Study-wide findings and caveats: Among expanded TCRs, significantly more large CDR3 similarity clusters formed than among controls.

Regarding time point: patch test 2, 6 weeks after DPC sensitization. Treatment specified: therapeutic diphenylcyclopropenone sensitization with weekly scalp DPC. The TCR was taken from a woman in her late teens or twenties with alopecia areata. Some clones in this sample may be carry-over from other donors' samples. The specimen comprised whole blood, sampled in connection with sensitization to the hapten diphenylcyclopropenone (DPC). The rearrangement uses TRBV9 and TRBJ1-1, with a tentative D call TRBD1 (5 bases). The CDR3 DNA is TGTGCCAGCAGCAGCCGGGACCGCCAAGAAGCTTTCTTT. It encodes CASSSRDRQEAFF.